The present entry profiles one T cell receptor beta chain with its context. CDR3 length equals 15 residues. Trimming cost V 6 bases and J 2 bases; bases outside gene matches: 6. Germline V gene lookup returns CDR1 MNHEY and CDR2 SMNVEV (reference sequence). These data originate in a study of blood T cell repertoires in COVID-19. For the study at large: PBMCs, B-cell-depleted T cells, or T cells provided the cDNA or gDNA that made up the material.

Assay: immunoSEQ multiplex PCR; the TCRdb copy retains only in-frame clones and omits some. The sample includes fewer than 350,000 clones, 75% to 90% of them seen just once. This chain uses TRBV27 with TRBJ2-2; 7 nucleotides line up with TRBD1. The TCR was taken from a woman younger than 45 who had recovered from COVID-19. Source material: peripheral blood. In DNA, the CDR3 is TGTGCCAGCAGGCCCGGGACAGTAAACACCGGGGAGCTGTTTTTT. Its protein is CASRPGTVNTGELFF.